This T cell receptor beta chain was captured in a study of blood T cell repertoires in COVID-19 (dated by TCRdb to about 2020). For context, the study as a whole: Samples from collaborators originated in the United States, Italy and Spain and spanned both the acute and convalescent phases of COVID-19. The prospective study material was composed of cDNA or gDNA derived from T cells, B-cell-depleted T cells, or PBMCs. Subjects who had been exposed to COVID-19, were actively infected with it, or had recovered from it provided the deeply sampled blood TCRbeta repertoires that made up the dataset. The repertoires were released in a freely available public database meant as a resource for research on the immune response to SARS-CoV-2. The samples were drawn from two sources: the first 160 participants of the ongoing ImmuneRACE study, and 1,254 subjects contributed by 6 global collaborators. Nearly every sample came with metadata listing a de-identified subject ID, COVID-19 status, age in years and sex. Where HLA class I and class II types were available, the types were taken from metadata supplied by the sample provider, not from assay-based typing. Here is what the overall study found, with its caveats: Clinical and demographic metadata were provided uncurated, with the amount varying by source and participant.

Of note for this clone: The antigen it binds to is not known. No base quality values were provided; no much bigger clone lies one nucleotide off.

The immunoSEQ Assay, a bias-controlled multiplex PCR, was used to amplify TCRbeta CDR3 regions from genomic DNA. The published analysis was carried out like this. The number of nucleated cells in each sample was estimated from the amplification of reference gene primers within the assay. To quantify the absolute abundance of each unique TCRbeta CDR3 rearrangement, sequence reads were collapsed and filtered. Productive Simpson clonality was computed per sample as the square root of Simpson's diversity index over productive rearrangements. TCRdb re-hosts the immuneACCESS table, in-frame sequences only. Its copies lack some clones; in the studies checked, an unresolved V gene accounts for under half of them, and the cause for the rest is not known. V and J calls and clone size come straight from that table; D and trimming were deduced from the DNA. Counted in this sample were roughly 230,000 clones; roughly nine tenths of them appeared once. The ten largest make up less than 4% of the sample.

V is trimmed back by 3 bases and J by 8 bases, and the junction contains 10 bases that no gene match accounts for. The CDR3 covers 16 residues, taking in both the cysteine and the phenylalanine. Kept here is only the CDR3 DNA, which spans 48 bases and is read in frame from base 1. Based on the germline V gene, the CDR1 and CDR2 sequences are SGHTA and FQGNSA. In the prospective study, participants were roughly 18 to 100 years old, resided in about 25 geographic areas of the United States, and were enrolled through a virtual design. To assign participants to cohorts, the prospective study relied on clinical history that participants themselves reported in a screening survey and a study questionnaire. In the prospective study, mobile phlebotomists collected whole blood, serum and a nasopharyngeal or oropharyngeal swab from each participant. Over a roughly two-month period, participants in the prospective study had the option of providing additional blood draws and questionnaires. Before DNA extraction, prospective study blood samples were shipped either frozen or at room temperature.

Sequenced: PBMCs or T cells enriched from blood (not recorded which). The chain links TRBV7-2 with TRBJ2-2; 9 bases in between match TRBD2. The receptor's source is a young woman with acute COVID-19. Here the CDR3 is given as CASSFRVAGVYGELFF. The bases are TGTGCCAGCAGCTTCCGGGTAGCGGGGGTATATGGGGAGCTGTTTTTT.